This record covers a single T cell receptor beta chain. TCRdb's table, derived via immunoSEQ multiplex PCR, lists solely in-frame clones and lacks some. The sample includes 55,000 to 90,000 clones, approximately 85% seen only once; the top ten take around 32%. This sample was included in a study of blood T cell repertoires in COVID-19. Study overall: T cells, B-cell-depleted T cells, or PBMCs provided the cDNA or gDNA that served as material.

J gave up 3 bases and V 0 bases, and 12 bases lay outside the gene matches. CDR3 length: 18 amino acids. CDR1 is ENHRY and CDR2 is SYGVKD in the germline V gene. Sequenced material: peripheral blood. The clonotype originates from a woman of 80 years or more with active or convalescent COVID-19. The V and J genes are TRBV10-3 and TRBJ1-2, with TRBD1 identical over 8 bases. For the CDR3, the DNA is TGTGCCATCAGTGAGTCGGGAATAATAGGGACAGGAGACTATGGCTACACCTTC. It is translated as CAISESGIIGTGDYGYTF.